These T cell receptor beta chains were read from a single sample in a study of identical twins. TCRdb fed the 5' RACE reads into MiXCR, producing one record per CDR3 protein. The sample has about 570,000 distinct CDR3 sequences; 7.5% to 10% are singletons. The data were also submitted as part of a second study, on yellow fever vaccine responses in identical twins.

What was sequenced was PBMCs. All receptors come from a woman aged 18-35 years in good health. Each CDR3 is given with its conserved first and last residue. The D gene is left open where the match is weak. Clone size, where shown, is once, few, many, or a class for clones that have expanded.

>.|TRBV5-1|TRBJ2-1|few
CASSLSPFSPNEQFF
TGCGCCAGCAGCTTAAGCCCGTTCTCCCCCAATGAGCAGTTCTTC
>.|TRBV20-1|TRBJ2-2|many
CSATLDPGELFF
TGCAGTGCTACCTTAGATCCCGGGGAGCTGTTTTTT
>TRBD1|TRBV12-3/TRBV12-4|TRBJ1-5|many
CASSPMGTDGGQPQHF
TGTGCCAGCAGTCCCATGGGGACAGACGGGGGTCAGCCCCAGCATTTT
>TRBD1|TRBV20-1|TRBJ1-5|.
CSAPNPDRGPGQPQHF
TGCAGTGCCCCTAACCCGGACAGGGGGCCAGGTCAGCCCCAGCATTTT
>.|TRBV29-1|TRBJ2-3|.
CSVLGGFTDTQYF
TGCAGCGTTCTGGGTGGGTTCACAGATACGCAGTATTTT
>.|TRBV20-1|TRBJ2-5|.
CSARAPDSSGTQYF
TGCAGTGCTAGGGCCCCGGACTCCTCGGGGACCCAGTACTTC
>TRBD1|TRBV12-5|TRBJ2-1|few
CASVPGTGAYNEQFF
TGTGCTAGTGTTCCAGGGACAGGGGCCTACAATGAGCAGTTCTTC
>TRBD1|TRBV11-1|TRBJ2-3|.
CASSIKPGQVSITDTQYF
TGTGCCAGCAGCATTAAACCGGGACAGGTGTCCATCACAGATACGCAGTATTTT
>TRBD2|TRBV5-1|TRBJ2-7|.
CASSPGTSAGHEQYF
TGCGCCAGCAGCCCCGGGACCTCAGCGGGACACGAGCAGTACTTC
>.|TRBV11-2|TRBJ1-1|few
CASSPTDRVEAFF
TGTGCCAGCAGCCCTACCGACAGAGTTGAAGCTTTCTTT
>.|TRBV7-9|TRBJ2-7|few
CASSQGKGYEQYF
TGTGCCAGCAGTCAGGGAAAGGGCTACGAGCAGTACTTC
>TRBD2|TRBV10-3|TRBJ2-1|few
CAISESISGSSYEQFF
TGTGCCATCAGTGAGTCGATTAGCGGGAGCTCCTATGAGCAGTTCTTC
>TRBD1|TRBV9|TRBJ1-2|.
CASSARDRGSFGYTF
TGTGCCAGCAGCGCCAGGGACAGGGGTTCGTTCGGCTACACCTTC
>.|TRBV9|TRBJ2-1|many
CASSVGSPGEQFF
TGTGCCAGCAGCGTCGGGTCCCCGGGGGAGCAGTTCTTC
>TRBD2|TRBV29-1|TRBJ2-7|many
CSAEGLAEPYEQYF
TGCAGCGCTGAAGGACTAGCGGAACCCTACGAGCAGTACTTC
>.|TRBV20-1|TRBJ2-7|.
CSASGEAAPDEQYF
TGCAGTGCATCGGGGGAGGCTGCTCCGGACGAGCAGTACTTC
>.|TRBV5-4|TRBJ1-1|many
CASSLEHSNTEAFF
TGTGCCAGCAGCTTGGAACACTCGAACACTGAAGCTTTCTTT
>.|TRBV29-1|TRBJ1-1|few
CSAPRQGWPFF
TGCAGCGCTCCACGCCAGGGGTGGCCTTTCTTT
>TRBD1|TRBV18|TRBJ2-7|.
CASSPSLDGGQGHYEQYF
TGTGCCAGCTCACCAAGCCTTGATGGGGGACAGGGGCACTACGAGCAGTACTTC
>TRBD2|TRBV4-3|TRBJ2-2|.
CASSQSPSSGRSGELFF
TGCGCCAGCAGCCAATCCCCATCGAGCGGGAGGTCCGGGGAGCTGTTTTTT
>TRBD2|TRBV28|TRBJ2-1|.
CASSQLAGGQNEQFF
TGTGCCAGCAGCCAACTAGCGGGAGGTCAAAATGAGCAGTTCTTC
>TRBD2|TRBV27|TRBJ2-7|.
CASRGIGEGSYEQYF
TGTGCCAGCAGGGGGATCGGGGAGGGGTCCTACGAGCAGTACTTC
>.|TRBV10-3|TRBJ2-1|few
CASGDGINEQFF
TGTGCCTCGGGGGACGGCATCAATGAGCAGTTCTTC
>TRBD2|TRBV6-2/TRBV6-3|TRBJ2-1|.
CASSYEGGRPYNEQFF
TGTGCCAGCAGTTATGAAGGCGGGAGGCCATACAATGAGCAGTTCTTC
>.|TRBV20-1|TRBJ2-1|.
CSATRDEQFF
TGCAGTGCAACACGGGATGAGCAGTTCTTC
>TRBD1|TRBV10-3|TRBJ1-4|.
CATRDRVEKLFF
TGTGCCACCCGGGACAGGGTGGAAAAACTGTTTTTT
>TRBD2|TRBV3-1|TRBJ2-7|.
CASSQGSGGPYEQYF
TGTGCCAGCAGCCAAGGGTCGGGGGGGCCCTACGAGCAGTACTTC
>TRBD2|TRBV7-2|TRBJ2-7|.
CASSRLAEQYEQYF
TGTGCCAGCAGCCGACTAGCGGAGCAATACGAGCAGTACTTC
>.|TRBV20-1|TRBJ1-4|.
CSAPSLGGEKLFF
TGCAGTGCTCCGTCCCTCGGGGGGGAAAAACTGTTTTTT
>TRBD1|TRBV5-1|TRBJ2-2|few
CASSRGQSPGTGELFF
TGCGCCAGCAGCCGGGGACAGTCCCCAGGGACCGGGGAGCTGTTTTTT
>TRBD1|TRBV20-1|TRBJ2-7|few
CSVTHTGDGEQYF
TGCAGTGTCACACATACAGGGGACGGGGAGCAGTACTTC
>.|TRBV7-9|TRBJ2-3|.
CASSSVSDDTQYF
TGTGCCAGCAGCTCAGTGAGTGACGATACGCAGTATTTT
>.|TRBV28|TRBJ2-5|many
CASSPLQETQYF
TGTGCCAGCAGTCCGCTTCAAGAGACCCAGTACTTC
>.|TRBV11-2|TRBJ2-2|few
CASSWPQVNTGELFF
TGTGCCAGCAGCTGGCCACAGGTTAACACCGGGGAGCTGTTTTTT
>TRBD1|TRBV4-3|TRBJ2-7|few
CASSQGAPLTGVIDYEQYF
TGCGCCAGCAGCCAAGGGGCCCCCCTAACAGGGGTTATTGACTACGAGCAGTACTTC
>TRBD2|TRBV20-1|TRBJ2-1|.
CSARRSGGSSYNEQFF
TGCAGTGCGAGACGCAGCGGGGGGAGCTCCTACAATGAGCAGTTCTTC
>TRBD1|TRBV7-9|TRBJ2-5|.
CASEQWTGDQETQYF
TGTGCCAGCGAACAATGGACAGGGGACCAAGAGACCCAGTACTTC
>TRBD1|TRBV24-1|TRBJ2-1|many
CATSDLGQGVIDEQFF
TGTGCCACCAGTGATTTGGGTCAGGGGGTTATCGATGAGCAGTTCTTC
>TRBD2|TRBV20-1|TRBJ2-1|.
CSAKGLAGNSFYNEQFF
TGCAGTGCCAAGGGACTAGCGGGAAATTCCTTCTACAATGAGCAGTTCTTC
>TRBD1|TRBV2|TRBJ2-5|.
CVSSSGGEETQYF
TGTGTCAGCAGCTCAGGGGGAGAGGAGACCCAGTACTTC
>.|TRBV15|TRBJ2-7|few
CATSTRAGSPYEQYF
TGTGCCACCAGTACCAGGGCAGGGAGCCCCTACGAGCAGTACTTC
>TRBD2|TRBV15|TRBJ2-1|many
CATSGTGTSSYNEQFF
TGTGCCACCAGCGGAACCGGGACTAGCTCCTACAATGAGCAGTTCTTC
>TRBD2|TRBV7-6|TRBJ2-1|.
CASSLARQQGLAALYNEQFF
TGTGCCAGCAGCTTAGCCAGACAGCAGGGACTAGCGGCACTATACAATGAGCAGTTCTTC
>.|TRBV6-1|TRBJ2-7|.
CASSDPTPGEQYF
TGTGCCAGCAGCGACCCGACCCCGGGGGAGCAGTACTTC